This TCR beta chain was obtained from a study of blood T cells in healthy people across ages. V gave up 7 bases and J gave up 1 base; unmatched junction bases: 15. Germline V gene sequence: CDR1 SNHLY, CDR2 FYNNEI. This CDR3 contains 18 residues. Sample-barcoded 5' priming and a J-beta primer mix drove a second PCR of about 6 to 12 cycles. TCRdb itself ran the 5' RACE reads through MiXCR, one entry per CDR3 protein. The repertoire consists of fewer than 2 million distinct CDR3 sequences, with around 40% occurring once and the leading ten covering roughly 23%. Notes on the study in general: Relative to aged donors, long-lived donors carried more naive CD4+ cells and displayed higher diversity. Unsorted PBMC input precluded a conclusive naive versus antigen-experienced comparison.

The individuals who served as donors were healthy Caucasians living in Russia, aged about 6 to 100. This clonotype was seen a handful of times. No antigen is known for it. The source of this sequence is a human donor in good health. The J gene is TRBJ2-3, the V gene TRBV2; 9 bases align to TRBD1. The material sequenced was blood. This CDR3 is CASTKGQGFSYGTDTQYF. DNA for the CDR3: TGTGCCAGCACTAAGGGACAGGGATTTAGCTACGGCACAGATACGCAGTATTTT.